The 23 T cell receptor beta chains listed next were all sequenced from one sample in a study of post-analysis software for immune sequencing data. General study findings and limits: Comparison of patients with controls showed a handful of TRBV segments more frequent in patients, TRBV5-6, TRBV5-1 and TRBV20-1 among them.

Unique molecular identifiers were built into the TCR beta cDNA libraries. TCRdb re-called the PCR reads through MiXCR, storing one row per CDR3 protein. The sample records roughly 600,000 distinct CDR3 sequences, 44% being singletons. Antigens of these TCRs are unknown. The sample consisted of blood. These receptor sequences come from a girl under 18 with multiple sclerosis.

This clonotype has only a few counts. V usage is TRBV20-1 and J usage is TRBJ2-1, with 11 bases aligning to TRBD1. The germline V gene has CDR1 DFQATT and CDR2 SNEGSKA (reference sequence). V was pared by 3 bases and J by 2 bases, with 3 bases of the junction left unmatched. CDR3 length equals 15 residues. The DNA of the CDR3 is TGCAGTGCTAGTAGGACAGGGGGCCCCTACAATGAGCAGTTCTTC. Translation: CSASRTGGPYNEQFF.

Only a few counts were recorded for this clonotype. CDR3 bases: TGTGCCAGCAGTACTCTTGCAGCGGCAGATACGCAGTATTTT. Amino acids: CASSTLAAADTQYF. This chain uses TRBV6-1 with TRBJ2-3, with D perhaps matching TRBD2 (5 bases). The CDR3 is made up of 14 amino acids. Trimming shortened V by 5 bases and J by 4 bases, and 13 bases separated the two germline ends. Germline V gives CDR1 MNHNS, CDR2 SASEGT.

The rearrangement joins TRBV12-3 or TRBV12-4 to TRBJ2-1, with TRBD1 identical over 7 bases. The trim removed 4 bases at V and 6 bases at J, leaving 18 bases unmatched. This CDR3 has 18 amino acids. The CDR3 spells CASSSMYRGGSLTNEQFF. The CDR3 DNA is TGTGCCAGCAGTTCCATGTACAGGGGTGGGTCCCTTACCAATGAGCAGTTCTTC.

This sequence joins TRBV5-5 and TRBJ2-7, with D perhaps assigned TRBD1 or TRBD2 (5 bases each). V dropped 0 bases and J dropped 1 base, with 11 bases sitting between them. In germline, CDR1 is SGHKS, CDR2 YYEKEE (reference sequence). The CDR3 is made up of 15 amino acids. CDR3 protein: CASSLVGGLSYEQYF. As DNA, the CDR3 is TGTGCCAGCAGCTTGGTTGGGGGATTGTCCTACGAGCAGTACTTC.

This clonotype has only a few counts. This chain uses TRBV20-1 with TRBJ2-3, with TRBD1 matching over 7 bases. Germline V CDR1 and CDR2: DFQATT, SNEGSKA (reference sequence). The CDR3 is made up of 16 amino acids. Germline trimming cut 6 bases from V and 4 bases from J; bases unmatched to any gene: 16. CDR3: CSANPDRFSGSDTQYF. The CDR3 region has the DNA TGCAGTGCCAACCCGGACAGGTTCAGTGGGTCAGATACGCAGTATTTT.

CDR3 in amino acids: CASSSSRVYNEQFF. For the CDR3, the DNA is TGTGCCAGCAGCTCGTCTCGTGTGTACAATGAGCAGTTCTTC. The genes are TRBV7-9 and TRBJ2-1, with D unresolved. The ends were cut back, 4 bases at V and 4 bases at J, with 11 bases in the middle. The germline V gene encodes CDR1 SEHNR and CDR2 FQNEAQ (reference sequence). The CDR3 runs 14 residues.

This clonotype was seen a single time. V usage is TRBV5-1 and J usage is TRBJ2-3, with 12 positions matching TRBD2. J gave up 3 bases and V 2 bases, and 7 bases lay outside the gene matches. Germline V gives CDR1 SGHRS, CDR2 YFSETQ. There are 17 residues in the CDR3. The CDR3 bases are TGCGCCAGCAGCTTAGCGACTAGCGGGAGTGGAACAGATACGCAGTATTTT. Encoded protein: CASSLATSGSGTDTQYF.

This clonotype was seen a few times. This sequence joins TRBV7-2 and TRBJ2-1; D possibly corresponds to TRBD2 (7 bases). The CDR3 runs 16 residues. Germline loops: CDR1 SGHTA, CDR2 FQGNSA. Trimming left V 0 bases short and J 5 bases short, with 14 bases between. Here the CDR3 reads CASSLAYGGRDNEQFF. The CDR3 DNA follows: TGTGCCAGCAGCTTAGCATACGGGGGGCGGGACAATGAGCAGTTCTTC.

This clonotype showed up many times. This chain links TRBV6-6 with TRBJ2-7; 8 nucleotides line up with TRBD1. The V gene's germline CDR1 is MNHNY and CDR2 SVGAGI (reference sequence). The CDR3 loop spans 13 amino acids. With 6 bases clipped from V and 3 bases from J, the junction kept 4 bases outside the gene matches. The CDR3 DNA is TGTGCCAGCAGCATACAGGGGGACTACGAGCAGTACTTC. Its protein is CASSIQGDYEQYF.

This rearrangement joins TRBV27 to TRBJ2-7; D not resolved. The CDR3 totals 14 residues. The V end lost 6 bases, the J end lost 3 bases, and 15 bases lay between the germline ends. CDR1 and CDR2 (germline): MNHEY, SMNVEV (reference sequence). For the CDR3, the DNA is TGTGCCAGCAGCTCCATAGGGCCCTACTACGAGCAGTACTTC. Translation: CASSSIGPYYEQYF.

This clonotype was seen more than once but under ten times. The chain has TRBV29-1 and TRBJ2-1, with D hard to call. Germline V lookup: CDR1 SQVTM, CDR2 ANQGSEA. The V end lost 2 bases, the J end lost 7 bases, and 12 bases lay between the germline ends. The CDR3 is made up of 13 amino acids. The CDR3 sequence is CSVERPPGNEQFF. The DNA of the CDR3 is TGCAGCGTTGAAAGACCTCCTGGAAATGAGCAGTTCTTC.

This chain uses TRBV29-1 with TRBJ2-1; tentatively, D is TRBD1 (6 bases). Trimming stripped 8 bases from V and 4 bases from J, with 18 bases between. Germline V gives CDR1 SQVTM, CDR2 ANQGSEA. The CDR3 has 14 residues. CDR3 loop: CSPSGTPHYNEQFF. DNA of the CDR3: TGCAGCCCCTCCGGGACACCCCATTACAATGAGCAGTTCTTC.

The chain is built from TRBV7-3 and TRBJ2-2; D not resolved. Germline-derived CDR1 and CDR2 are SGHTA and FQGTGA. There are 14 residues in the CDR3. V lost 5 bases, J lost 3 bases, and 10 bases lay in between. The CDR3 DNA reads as TGTGCCAGCAGCACGGGCGCATACACCGGGGAGCTGTTTTTT. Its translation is CASSTGAYTGELFF.

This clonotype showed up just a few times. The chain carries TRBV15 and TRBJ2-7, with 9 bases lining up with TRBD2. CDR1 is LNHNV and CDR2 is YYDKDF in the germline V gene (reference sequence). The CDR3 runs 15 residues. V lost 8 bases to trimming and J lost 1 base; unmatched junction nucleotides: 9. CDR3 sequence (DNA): TGTGCCACCTCGAAGCGGGGGGCGCGGTCCTACGAGCAGTACTTC. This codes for CATSKRGARSYEQYF.

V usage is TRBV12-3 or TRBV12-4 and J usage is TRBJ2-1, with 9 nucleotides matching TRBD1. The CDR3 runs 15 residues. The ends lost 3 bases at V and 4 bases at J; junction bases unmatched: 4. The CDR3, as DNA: TGTGCCAGCAGTTTGGGACAGGGTGGGTACAATGAGCAGTTCTTC. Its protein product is CASSLGQGGYNEQFF.

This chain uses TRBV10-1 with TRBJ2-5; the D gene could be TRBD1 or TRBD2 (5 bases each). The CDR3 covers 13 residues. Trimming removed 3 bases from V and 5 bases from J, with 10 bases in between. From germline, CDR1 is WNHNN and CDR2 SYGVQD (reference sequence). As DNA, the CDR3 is TGCGCCAGCAGTGAACCGGGGCGGGAGACCCAGTACTTC. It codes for CASSEPGRETQYF.

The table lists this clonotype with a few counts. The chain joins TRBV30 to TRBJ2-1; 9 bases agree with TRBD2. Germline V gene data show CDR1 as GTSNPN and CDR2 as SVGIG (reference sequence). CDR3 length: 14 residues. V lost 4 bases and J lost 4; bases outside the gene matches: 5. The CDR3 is CAWMSGGLYNEQFF. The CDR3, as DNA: TGTGCCTGGATGAGCGGGGGGCTATACAATGAGCAGTTCTTC. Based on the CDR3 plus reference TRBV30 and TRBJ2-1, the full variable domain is SQTIHQWPATLVQPVGSPLSLECTVEGTSNPNLYWYRQAAGRGLQLLFYSVGIGQISSEVPQNLSASRPQDRQFILSSKKLLLSDSGFYLCAWMSGGLYNEQFFGPGTRLTVL.

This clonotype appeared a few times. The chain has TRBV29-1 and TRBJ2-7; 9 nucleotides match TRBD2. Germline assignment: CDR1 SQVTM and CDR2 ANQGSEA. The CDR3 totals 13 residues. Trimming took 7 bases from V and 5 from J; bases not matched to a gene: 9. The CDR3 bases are TGCAGCGCTCGGGACAGCGGGAGGCACGAGCAGTACTTC. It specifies CSARDSGRHEQYF.

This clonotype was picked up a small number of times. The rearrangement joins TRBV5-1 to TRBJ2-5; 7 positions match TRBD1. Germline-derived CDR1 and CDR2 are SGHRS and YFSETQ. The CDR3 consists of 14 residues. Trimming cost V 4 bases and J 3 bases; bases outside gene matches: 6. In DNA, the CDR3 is TGCGCCAGCAGCACCGGGACAGCGAAAGAGACCCAGTACTTC. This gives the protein CASSTGTAKETQYF.

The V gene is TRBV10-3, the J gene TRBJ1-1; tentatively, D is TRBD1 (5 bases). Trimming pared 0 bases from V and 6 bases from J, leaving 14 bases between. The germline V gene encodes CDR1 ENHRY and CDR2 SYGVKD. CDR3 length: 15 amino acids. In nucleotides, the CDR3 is TGTGCCATCAGTGAGTCGGAGGTCGAGGGGTCTGAAGCTTTCTTT. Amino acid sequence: CAISESEVEGSEAFF.

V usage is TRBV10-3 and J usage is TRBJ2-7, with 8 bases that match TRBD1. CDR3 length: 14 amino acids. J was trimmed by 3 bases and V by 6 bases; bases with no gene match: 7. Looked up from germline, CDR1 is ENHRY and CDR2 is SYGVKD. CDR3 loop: CAIRQTGVNYEQYF. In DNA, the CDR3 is TGTGCCATCAGACAGACAGGGGTAAACTACGAGCAGTACTTC.

CDR3 loop: CSAIGTSKETQYF. CDR3 coding DNA: TGCAGTGCTATAGGGACTAGCAAGGAGACCCAGTACTTC. The V gene is TRBV20-1, the J gene TRBJ2-7; 9 nucleotides align to TRBD2. The assigned J gene may be wrong: the sequence end matches TRBJ2-5 better. CDR1 is DFQATT and CDR2 is SNEGSKA in the germline V gene (reference sequence). The CDR3 has 13 residues.

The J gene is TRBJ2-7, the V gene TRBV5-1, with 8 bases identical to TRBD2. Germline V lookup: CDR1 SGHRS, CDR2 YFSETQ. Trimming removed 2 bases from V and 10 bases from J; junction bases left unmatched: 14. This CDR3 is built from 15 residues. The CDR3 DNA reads TGCGCCAGCAGCTTCGTGGCTAGCGGGTACAGAGACCAGTACTTC. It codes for CASSFVASGYRDQYF. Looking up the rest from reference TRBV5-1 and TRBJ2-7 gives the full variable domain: KAGVTQTPRYLIKTRGQQVTLSCSPISGHRSVSWYQQTPGQGLQFLFEYFSETQRNKGNFPGRFSGRQFSNSRSEMNVSTLELGDSALYLCASSFVASGYRDQYFGPGTRLTVT.